This TCR beta chain originates from a study of CD8 T cells in acute hepatitis C reinfection (dated by TCRdb to the early 2020s). For the wider study: The study profiled the TCRbeta repertoire of CD8+ T cells specific for the HCV NS3-1073 epitope during acute infection and after viral clearance. Paired acute and follow-up samples were contributed by four of the spontaneous resolvers.

This sample's time point label indicates: naive CD8 control sorted from an acute-time-point sample. Enrolled in the Montreal Hepatitis C Cohort (HEPCO) in Canada, the donors were people who inject drugs, and these donors were followed every 3 months. Acute primary HCV infection was defined as a positive HCV RNA or antibody test that came after a negative test within the prior 24 weeks. Antibodies against CD3, CD8 and CD45RO were used for surface staining, and dead cells were excluded with an aqua fixable dye. The cohort comprised 8 spontaneous resolvers, defined by HCV RNA clearance within 24 weeks. Frozen stocks of peripheral blood mononuclear cells were first thawed, after which negative isolation of CD8+ T cells was carried out using the MACS CD8+ T cell Isolation Kit. Sorting of the cells was done on a BD FACSAria II cell sorter. The FACS-sorted cells had their genomic DNA extracted, and the commercial immunoSEQ service was used to sequence the TCRbeta chains. The study's processing was this. Repertoire data were analyzed with ImmunoSEQ Analyzer software v3.0 and R v3.5.1. Only productive rearrangements were analyzed, because any sequences with stop codons or out-of-frame rearrangements were filtered out. Simpson diversity, Shannon entropy, CDR3 length and nucleotide addition metrics were supplied by the sequencing provider. Clonotypes were categorized by frequency as dominant, sub-dominant, low or lowest abundance, and clonotypes below 0.1% were excluded from most analyses. Any CDR3 amino acid clonotype present in at least two subjects at a cumulative frequency of at least 0.5% was labeled public. In its TCRdb copy, this immuneACCESS table keeps in-frame sequences only and misses some clones. Where compared with another copy, unresolved V genes explain less than half of these, and the others have no known cause. That table is the source of V, J and clone size, and D and trimming were worked out from the DNA. Across this sample there are about 38,000 clones, with approximately 83% seen only once. Approximately 11% of the sample is in the top ten clones.

The study at large found these results: Thirteen public clonotypes were found regardless of outcome, and V04-02/J02-02 was used by one public clonotype. Chronically infected subjects had no follow-up repertoires because NS3-1073 specific cells were too rare to sort. Few CDR3 sequences were shared with other epitopes, and differences in sequencing approaches may have limited exact matching. TRBV04 and TRBV06 gene families were preferentially used in all groups, and this usage was not explained by overrepresentation in the naive pool. Because bulk sequencing covered only the TCRbeta chain, the alphabeta pairing of the public clonotypes could not be determined. NS3-1073 specific repertoires were highly diverse, with no significant diversity differences between acute resolver, follow-up resolver and acute chronic samples.

In regard to this clone: No antigen is known for it. Base qualities were left out, and no much larger clone turns up one base away.

Per the germline V gene, MGHRA is the CDR1 and YSYEKL is the CDR2. Unmatched junction bases come to 27, with V trimmed by 2 bases and J by 2 bases. The CDR3 measures 22 amino acids from cysteine to phenylalanine. Just the 66-base CDR3 DNA is kept, in frame starting at base 1. The clonotype comes from a woman under 30 who spontaneously cleared hepatitis C infection. The sample was naive CD8+ T cells from PBMCs. The cell subset or site label of this sample denotes: sorted total naive CD45RO-negative CD8+ T cells. The V and J segments used are TRBV4-1 and TRBJ2-7; 7 bases in the middle match TRBD2. The DNA reads as follows: TGCGCCAGCAGCCAACCAGCTACAAGATCCGGGAAGGCCCAGCGGGGAACCTACGAGCAGTACTTC. Its product reads: CASSQPATRSGKAQRGTYEQYF.